This T cell receptor (beta chain) was recovered during a study of T-cell memory formation after mild COVID-19. Study details: The study found TCR clusters largely donor specific. The study, taken as a whole, reports: Several responding clones turned up in pre-infection memory, indicating that cross-reactive memory may have taken part. CM and EM subsets held most contracting CD4+ clones; EMRA held CD8+ ones. Second-wave clones that peaked on day 37 lacked confirmed SARS-CoV-2 specificity.

TCRdb re-called the 5' RACE reads through MiXCR, storing one row per CDR3 protein. This sample has over 120,000 distinct CDR3 sequences, with about 6.1% found just once. This clonotype appeared many times. Its antigen is not identified. The CDR3 covers 16 residues. The J segment lost 1 base and the V segment lost 8 bases, leaving 11 bases of the junction unmatched. Germline V gene sequence: CDR1 MNHEY, CDR2 SVGAGI. Sequencing was done on a sample of PBMCs or a T cell subset sorted from them (not recorded which). The receptor was isolated from an adult woman who had mild COVID-19 (a few samples of this study predate the infection). Cell type and time point are not known. V usage is TRBV6-5 and J usage is TRBJ1-1; 9 positions agree with TRBD1. The CDR3 nucleotides are TGTGCCAGCTTAACAGGGGGCAAGTTCGGGAACACTGAAGCTTTCTTT. Protein: CASLTGGKFGNTEAFF.